This T cell receptor beta chain was recovered during a study of multiple sclerosis patients with progressive multifocal leukoencephalopathy. General study points: PML-onset expanded TRB clones were detectable before and during natalizumab therapy.

Time point noted: time of PML onset. JC virus DNA in cerebrospinal fluid confirmed the PML diagnosis. This CDR3 has 13 residues. V dropped 11 bases and J dropped 6; count of bases not matched to a gene: 9. Per germline, CDR1 MNHNS and CDR2 SASEGT. Produced via immunoSEQ multiplex PCR; TCRdb's table is partial and in-frame only. The sample contains approximately 30,000 clones, 87% of which appear only once. In regard to this clone: Its target is not known.

The rearrangement joins TRBV6-1 to TRBJ1-4; 7 nucleotides agree with TRBD1. The clonotype comes from a middle-aged woman with progressive multifocal leukoencephalopathy. This material consisted of PBMCs, taken from a patient treated with natalizumab. The CDR3 DNA follows: TGTGCCGGAAGACAGGGTCTCGATGAAAAACTGTTTTTT. Residues: CAGRQGLDEKLFF.